This entry describes one TCR beta chain. V lost 0 bases to trimming and J lost 0 bases, with 3 bases between them. The CDR3 extends over 14 amino acids. The germline gives CDR1 SGHTA, CDR2 FQGTGA. Sequencing used immunoSEQ multiplex PCR; TCRdb keeps in-frame clones, though not all of them. There are 120,000 to 150,000 clones in the sample; approximately 92% occur only once, and roughly 3.1% lies in the top ten. This entry is derived from a study of control samples from healthy donors and cancer patients. This receptor was identified in a man younger than 45 in good health. The chain recombines TRBV7-3 with TRBJ2-1; D unresolved. What was sequenced was blood. The CDR3: CASSLTGSYNEQFF. In DNA form, the CDR3 reads TGTGCCAGCAGCTTAACAGGCTCCTACAATGAGCAGTTCTTC.